This T cell receptor beta chain was identified in a study of early T cells in non-severe SARS-CoV-2 infection. This clonotype was counted only a few times. TCRdb itself ran the 5' RACE reads through MiXCR, one entry per CDR3 protein. The data contain 55,000 to 70,000 distinct CDR3 sequences, 4.9% of them seen just once; the ten biggest clones take up approximately 5%. This CDR3 region has 13 residues. The germline V and J ends were trimmed by 1 base and 5 bases, with 7 bases remaining between them. Germline V gene lookup returns CDR1 SSHAT and CDR2 FNYEAQ (reference sequence). This clonotype was obtained from an adult who was a healthcare worker with PCR-confirmed SARS-CoV-2 infection or an uninfected control (not recorded which). The rearrangement links TRBV7-7 to TRBJ2-3, with D uncertain. What was sequenced was whole blood. This CDR3 reads CASSLEVGDTQYF. The CDR3 bases are TGTGCCAGCAGCTTAGAGGTTGGAGATACGCAGTATTTT.